Below are 22 T cell receptor beta chains sequenced from a single sample in a study of Ad26.COV2.S vaccination and SARS-CoV-2 variants. The table came from immunoSEQ multiplex PCR; TCRdb's copy has only in-frame clones and leaves some out. The sample lists about 400,000 clones, approximately 90% occurring once. This sample's treatment: 15 to 20 received Ad26.COV2.S at low or high dose, single or two shots; 5 received placebo; per-sample allocation not given. Samples analyzed were those drawn on day 63 after the first vaccine or placebo injection. Sample: peripheral blood, taken in a trial of Ad26.COV2.S vaccine versus placebo. The source is a person between 18 and 65 years old who received the Ad26.COV2.S COVID-19 vaccine or a placebo.

This chain connects TRBV1 to TRBJ1-5. TRBV1 is assigned pseudogene status. CDR3 length: 14 amino acids. The CDR3, as DNA: TGCACCAGCAGCCCCCGGATTTGGAATCAGCCCCAGCATTTT. Translation gives CTSSPRIWNQPQHF.

The CDR3 loop reads CASRIDRNTGELFF. The CDR3 DNA follows: TGTGCCAGTAGAATTGACAGAAACACCGGGGAGCTGTTTTTT. The chain couples TRBV19 to TRBJ2-2; the D gene is possibly TRBD1 (5 bases). CDR3 length equals 14 residues. Trimming shortened V by 6 bases and J by 2 bases, and 10 bases separated the two germline ends. In germline, CDR1 is LNHDA, CDR2 SQIVND (reference sequence). Complete variable domain (other parts from reference TRBV19 and TRBJ2-2): DGGITQSPKYLFRKEGQNVTLSCEQNLNHDAMYWYRQDPGQGLRLIYYSQIVNDFQKGDIAEGYSVSREKKESFPLTVTSAQKNPTAFYLCASRIDRNTGELFFGEGSRLTVL.

The J gene is TRBJ2-3, the V gene TRBV5-1; D ambiguous. This CDR3 contains 14 residues. With 3 bases removed from V and 1 base from J, the gap between germline ends came to 9 bases. CDR1 SGHRS and CDR2 YFSETQ come from the germline V gene. The CDR3 DNA is TGCGCCAGCAGCTCCCTGGACGGCACAGATACGCAGTATTTT. This encodes CASSSLDGTDTQYF.

The gene calls are TRBV25-1 and TRBJ2-1; the D gene is possibly TRBD2 (5 bases). Germline V gives CDR1 MGHDK, CDR2 SYGVNS. The length of the CDR3 is 15 residues. V lost 4 bases and J 0 bases, leaving 10 bases between the germline ends. CDR3 sequence: CASSASGSSYNEQFF. CDR3 nucleotides: TGTGCCAGCAGTGCGAGCGGAAGCTCCTACAATGAGCAGTTCTTC.

This clone has a single count. The genes are TRBV7-2 and TRBJ2-2; D unresolved. Germline CDR1 is SGHTA and CDR2 is FQGNSA. The CDR3 consists of 15 residues. Trimming stripped 0 bases from V and 3 bases from J, with 8 bases between. CDR3 in amino acids: CASSLASTYTGELFF. The CDR3 coding sequence is TGTGCCAGCAGCTTAGCTAGCACCTACACCGGGGAGCTGTTTTTT.

This sequence joins TRBV6-2 or TRBV6-3 and TRBJ2-3; D may be TRBD1 (6 bases). The CDR3 runs 15 residues. V lost 5 bases to trimming and J lost 0 bases, with 12 bases between them. Per germline, CDR1 MNHEY and CDR2 SVGEGT. In DNA, the CDR3 is TGTGCCAGCAGTGCAGCCGGGACAAGCACAGATACGCAGTATTTT. Residues: CASSAAGTSTDTQYF.

The gene calls are TRBV12-3 or TRBV12-4 and TRBJ2-2; TRBD2 agrees at 7 bases. Trimming at V came to 5 bases and at J to 5 bases, leaving 2 bases not matched to a gene. The CDR3 spans 13 residues. The CDR3 DNA sequence: TGTGCCAGCAGTGCCGGGAGGACCGGGGAGCTGTTTTTT. Translating gives CASSAGRTGELFF.

The V and J genes are TRBV11-2 and TRBJ2-7; D ambiguous. Looked up from germline, CDR1 is SGHAT and CDR2 is FQNNGV. V gave up 2 bases and J gave up 4 bases, with 6 bases separating them. The CDR3 totals 12 residues. The CDR3 DNA reads TGTGCCAGCAGCTTAAGAGGTTACGAGCAGTACTTC. Encoded protein: CASSLRGYEQYF.

This sequence joins TRBV4-1 and TRBJ2-5; TRBD1 is a possible D gene (6 bases). CDR1 and CDR2 from the germline V gene are MGHRA and YSYEKL. V gave up 3 bases and J gave up 1 base, with 18 bases separating them. The CDR3 consists of 17 residues. The CDR3 reads CASSQWGQGRGQETQYF. CDR3 sequence (DNA): TGCGCCAGCAGCCAGTGGGGGCAGGGTAGGGGCCAAGAGACCCAGTACTTC.

Details on this clone: Other DNA sequences in this sample translate to the same CDR3. The V gene is TRBV3-1 (or the pseudogene TRBV3-2), the J gene TRBJ2-4; no clear D. The germline CDR1 and CDR2 sequences are LGHDT and YNNKEL (reference sequence). This CDR3 contains 13 residues. The V and J ends lost 3 bases and 2 bases respectively, with 5 bases between them. The CDR3 coding sequence is TGTGCCAGCAGCCAGGGCTCCAAAAACATTCAGTACTTC. Translating gives CASSQGSKNIQYF.

This chain links TRBV28 with TRBJ1-1; no reliable D call. This CDR3 has 12 residues. The germline V gene encodes CDR1 MDHEN and CDR2 SYDVKM. DNA of the CDR3: TGTGGGGGAGAAAGGCCTACCACTGAAGCTTTCTTT. Protein: CGGERPTTEAFF.

This chain uses TRBV2 with TRBJ1-5; 8 bases are a match to TRBD1. CDR1 SNHLY and CDR2 FYNNEI come from the germline V gene. The CDR3 extends over 16 amino acids. The V gene end was trimmed by 5 bases and the J gene end by 0 bases; junction bases not matched to a gene: 6. The CDR3 is CASSRDRTYSNQPQHF. The CDR3 DNA reads as TGTGCCAGCAGTCGGGACAGGACCTATAGCAATCAGCCCCAGCATTTT.

The chain employs TRBV24-1 and TRBJ2-5; unclear D gene. The CDR3 totals 14 residues. Germline loops: CDR1 KGHDR, CDR2 SFDVKD. Trimming pared 1 base from V and 1 base from J, leaving 6 bases between. The CDR3 sequence: CATSDFSSQETQYF. CDR3 DNA sequence: TGTGCCACCAGTGATTTTTCCAGCCAAGAGACCCAGTACTTC.

This clone was seen only once. Other DNA sequences of this sample code for an identical CDR3. The chain joins TRBV5-6 to TRBJ1-2; D is uncertain. The V end was cut by 0 bases, the J end by 8 bases, with 5 bases between. Germline V CDR1 and CDR2: SGHDT, YYEEEE. The CDR3 is made up of 11 amino acids. This CDR3 reads CASSLGSGYTF. The CDR3 DNA reads TGTGCCAGCAGCTTGGGGAGCGGCTACACCTTC.

This clone was counted a few times. V usage is TRBV3-1 (or the pseudogene TRBV3-2) and J usage is TRBJ2-7; no clear D. Between the trimmed V and J ends, which lost 0 bases and 6 bases, there was a span of 12 bases. The CDR3 runs to 14 residues. The germline CDR1 and CDR2 sequences are LGHDT and YNNKEL (reference sequence). The CDR3 DNA follows: TGTGCCAGCAGCCAAGATCTTACGCGGCCCGAGCAGTACTTC. As protein: CASSQDLTRPEQYF.

This CDR3 reads CASSKRGHGSVVTEAFF. The CDR3 coding sequence is TGTGCCAGCAGTAAAAGGGGGCATGGCAGTGTCGTCACTGAAGCTTTCTTT. V gene TRBV2 combines with J gene TRBJ1-1, with TRBD1 matching over 7 bases. With 5 bases clipped from V and 4 bases from J, the junction kept 16 bases outside the gene matches. CDR1 and CDR2 (germline): SNHLY, FYNNEI. The CDR3 consists of 17 residues.

The chain combines TRBV6-5 with TRBJ1-1, with a weak D call TRBD1 (5 bases). This CDR3 has 12 residues. The germline V gene has CDR1 MNHEY and CDR2 SVGAGI. Trimming removed 6 bases at V and 11 bases at J, with 16 bases between. CDR3 in amino acids: CASSSGTTRAFF. CDR3 nucleotides: TGTGCCAGCAGCTCCGGGACCACTCGGGCTTTCTTT.

The chain combines TRBV3-1 (or the pseudogene TRBV3-2) with TRBJ2-7, with D hard to call. The V and J ends lost 4 bases and 6 bases respectively, with 19 bases between them. CDR1 LGHDT and CDR2 YNNKEL come from the germline V gene (reference sequence). The CDR3 length is 15 residues. For the CDR3, the DNA is TGTGCCAGCAGCCTAGGGTTGGAAGGGATCGGCGAGCAGTACTTC. This codes for CASSLGLEGIGEQYF.

The chain recombines TRBV30 with TRBJ2-1, with 14 nucleotides matching TRBD2. The V segment lost 3 bases and the J segment 5 bases; nucleotides outside the gene matches: 3. Germline-derived CDR1 and CDR2 are GTSNPN and SVGIG (reference sequence). The CDR3 extends over 15 amino acids. CDR3 protein: CAWSAGLAGDNEQFF. CDR3 nucleotides: TGTGCCTGGAGCGCGGGACTAGCGGGGGACAATGAGCAGTTCTTC.

In this sample, this clone turned up a few times. V is TRBV6-1 and J is TRBJ2-1, with 8 bases matching TRBD2. The CDR3 is 16 residues long. V dropped 3 bases and J dropped 6; count of bases not matched to a gene: 10. The germline CDR1 and CDR2 sequences are MNHNS and SASEGT. The CDR3 here is CASSDNERELVNEQFF. CDR3 DNA: TGTGCCAGCAGTGACAACGAGCGGGAGTTGGTCAATGAGCAGTTCTTC.

The chain has TRBV11-3 and TRBJ2-1; TRBD2 agrees at 12 bases. Trimming removed 2 bases from V and 9 bases from J; junction bases left unmatched: 2. CDR3 size: 14 residues. Germline CDR1 is SGHNT and CDR2 is YENEEA. DNA of the CDR3: TGTGCCAGCAGCTTACTAGCGGGAGGGGTTGAGCAGTTCTTC. Protein product: CASSLLAGGVEQFF.

The chain carries TRBV29-1 and TRBJ2-4; 7 bases match TRBD2. The germline V gene encodes CDR1 SQVTM and CDR2 ANQGSEA. Trimming at V came to 6 bases and at J to 7 bases, leaving 12 bases not matched to a gene. This CDR3 is 14 amino acids long. This CDR3 reads CSVGFVSGMNIQYF. CDR3 nucleotides: TGCAGCGTCGGCTTTGTCAGCGGGATGAACATTCAGTACTTC. The full variable domain, its missing parts supplied by reference TRBV29-1 and TRBJ2-4, is SAVISQKPSRDICQRGTSLTIQCQVDSQVTMMFWYRQQPGQSLTLIATANQGSEATYESGFVIDKFPISRPNLTFSTLTVSNMSPEDSSIYLCSVGFVSGMNIQYFGAGTRLSVL.